The sequence of this T cell receptor beta chain was determined in a study of T-cell memory formation after mild COVID-19. Study-wide context: For the most part, TCR clusters were specific to one donor.

TCRdb reprocessed the 5' RACE reads via MiXCR and lists one record per CDR3 protein. The data contain around 370,000 distinct CDR3 sequences, under 25% of them singletons. General observations from the study: Second-wave clones peaking on day 37 lacked confirmed SARS-CoV-2 specificity.

Germline loops: CDR1 KGHSY, CDR2 FQNENV. V lost 5 bases, J lost 7 bases, and 17 bases lay in between. The CDR3 is made up of 14 amino acids. On this clonotype: Its antigen is undetermined.

Source material: PBMCs or a T cell subset sorted from them (not recorded which). The clonotype originates from an adult woman who had mild COVID-19 (a few samples of this study predate the infection). Cell type and time point are not known. This chain joins TRBV16 and TRBJ1-1; D uncertain. CDR3 amino acids: CASSAPTAYGEAFF. The CDR3 DNA reads as TGTGCCAGCAGCGCGCCGACTGCTTACGGTGAAGCTTTCTTT.